This T cell receptor beta chain was observed in a study of CD8 T cells in Susac syndrome. Roughly 0.45 to 1 ug RNA was reverse transcribed with random hexamers. TCRdb reanalysed the immunoSEQ multiplex PCR reads using MiXCR and keeps one entry per CDR3 protein. The sample has around 80,000 distinct CDR3 sequences, roughly 94% seen once. The CDR3 is 14 residues long. Germline V CDR1 and CDR2: SGHDN, FVKESK. Between the trimmed V and J ends, which lost 0 bases and 6 bases, there was a span of 9 bases. V and J are TRBV14 and TRBJ2-1; D is perhaps TRBD1 or TRBD2 (5 bases each). The sequenced sample was CD8+ T cells from PBMCs. The sequence was collected from a human donor in good health. CDR3 nucleotide sequence: TGTGCCAGCAGCCAAGATTGGGGGTCCAATGAGCAGTTCTTC. Translating it yields CASSQDWGSNEQFF. Variable domain in full (rest from reference TRBV14 and TRBJ2-1): EAGVTQFPSHSVIEKGQTVTLRCDPISGHDNLYWYRRVMGKEIKFLLHFVKESKQDESGMPNNRFLAERTGGTYSTLKVQPAELEDSGVYFCASSQDWGSNEQFFGPGTRLTVL.